This TCR beta chain was identified in a study of blood T cells in healthy people across ages. Study conclusions and caveats: Older age went with lower TCR beta diversity per million T cells, in a roughly linear way. Estimated diversity, derived from one million T cells, was regarded as an underestimate. Higher diversity, along with more naive CD4+ cells, distinguished long-lived donors from aged donors.

Concerning this clonotype: Its specificity is unknown.

RNA extraction gave at least 5 micrograms of total RNA per sample. PCR was performed a second time for about 7 to 12 cycles using a sample-barcoded 5' primer and a J-beta primer mix. TCRdb processed the 5' RACE reads anew with MiXCR; each CDR3 protein has one entry. Among about a million distinct CDR3 sequences, around 46% were seen once, and the ten largest hold around 15%. The length of the CDR3 is 16 residues. Losses at the gene ends were 0 bases for V and 1 base for J; bases not matched to a gene: 5. Germline assignment: CDR1 DFQATT and CDR2 SNEGSKA (reference sequence). This TCR was sampled from a man aged 25-40 years in good health. This rearrangement joins TRBV20-1 to TRBJ2-5; TRBD2 matches at 10 bases. The sequenced sample consisted of blood. Here the CDR3 reads CSARDPLAGAQETQYF. The CDR3 DNA reads as TGCAGTGCTAGAGATCCGCTAGCGGGGGCCCAAGAGACCCAGTACTTC.